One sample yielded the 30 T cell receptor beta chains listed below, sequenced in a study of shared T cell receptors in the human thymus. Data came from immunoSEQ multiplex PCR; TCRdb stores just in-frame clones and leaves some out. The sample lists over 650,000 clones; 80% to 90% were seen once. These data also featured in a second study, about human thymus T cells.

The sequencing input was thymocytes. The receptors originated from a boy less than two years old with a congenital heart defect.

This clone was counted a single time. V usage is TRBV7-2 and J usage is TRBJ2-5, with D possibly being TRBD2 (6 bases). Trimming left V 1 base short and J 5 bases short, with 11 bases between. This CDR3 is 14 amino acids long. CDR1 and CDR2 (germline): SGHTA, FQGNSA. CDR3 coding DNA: TGTGCCAGCAGCTTAGATCGGGGGTACGAGACCCAGTACTTC. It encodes CASSLDRGYETQYF.

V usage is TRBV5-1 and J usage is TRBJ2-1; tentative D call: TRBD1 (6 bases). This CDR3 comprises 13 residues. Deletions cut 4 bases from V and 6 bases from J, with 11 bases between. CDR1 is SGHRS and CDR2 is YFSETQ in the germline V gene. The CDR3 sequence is CASSPRTVNEQFF. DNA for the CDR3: TGCGCCAGCAGCCCCAGGACAGTCAATGAGCAGTTCTTC.

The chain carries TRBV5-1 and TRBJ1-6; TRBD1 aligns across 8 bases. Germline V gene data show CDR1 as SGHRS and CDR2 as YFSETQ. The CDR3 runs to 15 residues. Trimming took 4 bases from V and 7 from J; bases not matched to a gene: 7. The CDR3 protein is CASSIDRGTNSPLHF. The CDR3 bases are TGCGCCAGCAGCATCGACAGGGGAACGAATTCACCCCTCCACTTT.

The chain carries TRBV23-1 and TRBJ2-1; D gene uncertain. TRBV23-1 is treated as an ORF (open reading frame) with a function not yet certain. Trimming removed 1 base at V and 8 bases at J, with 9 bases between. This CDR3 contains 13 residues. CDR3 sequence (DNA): TGCGCCAGCAGTCAATTTGACGAGGATGAGCAGTTCTTC. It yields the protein CASSQFDEDEQFF.

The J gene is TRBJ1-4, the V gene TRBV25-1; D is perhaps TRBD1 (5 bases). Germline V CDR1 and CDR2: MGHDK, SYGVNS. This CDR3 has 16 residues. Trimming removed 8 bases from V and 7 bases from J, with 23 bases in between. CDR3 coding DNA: TGTGCCAGCGGTCGCTCCGTGGGGCGCGAAGGTGAAAAACTGTTTTTT. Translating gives CASGRSVGREGEKLFF.

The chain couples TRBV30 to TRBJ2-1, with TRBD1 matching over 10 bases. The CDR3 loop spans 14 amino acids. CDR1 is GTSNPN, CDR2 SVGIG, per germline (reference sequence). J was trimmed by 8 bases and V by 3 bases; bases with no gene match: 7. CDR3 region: CAWSTGQGFDEQFF. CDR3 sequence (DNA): TGTGCCTGGAGCACGGGACAGGGGTTTGATGAGCAGTTCTTC.

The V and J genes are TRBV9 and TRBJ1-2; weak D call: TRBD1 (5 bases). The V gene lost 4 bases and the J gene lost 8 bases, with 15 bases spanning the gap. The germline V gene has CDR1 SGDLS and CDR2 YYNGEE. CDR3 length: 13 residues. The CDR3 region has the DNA TGTGCCAGCAGCCTCAGGGAAGAAGACGGCTACACCTTC. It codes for CASSLREEDGYTF.

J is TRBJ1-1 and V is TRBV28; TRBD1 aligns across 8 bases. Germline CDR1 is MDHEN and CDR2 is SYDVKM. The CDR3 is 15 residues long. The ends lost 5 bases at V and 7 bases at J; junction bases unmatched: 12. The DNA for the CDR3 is TGTGCCAGCAGTAAACAGGACAGGGTTTGGCGTGAAGCTTTCTTT. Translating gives CASSKQDRVWREAFF.

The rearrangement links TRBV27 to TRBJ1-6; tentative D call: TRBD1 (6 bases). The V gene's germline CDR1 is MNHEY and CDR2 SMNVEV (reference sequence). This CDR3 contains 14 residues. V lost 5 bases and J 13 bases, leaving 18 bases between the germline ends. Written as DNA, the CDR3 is TGTGCCAGCAGTGACCGGGACACCCGATACCCCCTCCACTTT. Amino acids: CASSDRDTRYPLHF.

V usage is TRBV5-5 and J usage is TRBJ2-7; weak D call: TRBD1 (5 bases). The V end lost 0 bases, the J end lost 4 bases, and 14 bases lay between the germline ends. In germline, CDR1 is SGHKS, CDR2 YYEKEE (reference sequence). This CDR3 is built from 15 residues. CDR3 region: CASSLVQGGYYEQYF. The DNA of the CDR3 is TGTGCCAGCAGCTTGGTTCAGGGCGGATATTACGAGCAGTACTTC.

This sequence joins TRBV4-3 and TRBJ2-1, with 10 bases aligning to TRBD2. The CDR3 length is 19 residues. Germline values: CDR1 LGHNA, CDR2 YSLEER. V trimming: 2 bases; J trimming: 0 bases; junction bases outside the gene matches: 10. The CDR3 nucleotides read TGCGCCAGCAGCCAACGAAACGAGCGGGAGGGAAGCTCCTACAATGAGCAGTTCTTC. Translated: CASSQRNEREGSSYNEQFF.

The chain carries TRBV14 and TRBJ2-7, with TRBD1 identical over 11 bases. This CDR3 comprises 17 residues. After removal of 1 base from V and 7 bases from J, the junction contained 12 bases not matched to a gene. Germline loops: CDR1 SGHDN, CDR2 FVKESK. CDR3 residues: CASSQVHQKGQGVEQYF. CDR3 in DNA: TGTGCCAGCAGCCAAGTGCACCAAAAGGGACAGGGGGTTGAGCAGTACTTC.

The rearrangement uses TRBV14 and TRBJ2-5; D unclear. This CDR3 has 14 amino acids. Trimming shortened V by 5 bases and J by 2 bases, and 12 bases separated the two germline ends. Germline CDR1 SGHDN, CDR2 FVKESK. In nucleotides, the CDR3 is TGTGCCAGCAGCAAATCCAGAATTCAAGAGACCCAGTACTTC. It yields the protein CASSKSRIQETQYF. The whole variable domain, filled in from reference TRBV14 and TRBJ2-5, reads EAGVTQFPSHSVIEKGQTVTLRCDPISGHDNLYWYRRVMGKEIKFLLHFVKESKQDESGMPNNRFLAERTGGTYSTLKVQPAELEDSGVYFCASSKSRIQETQYFGPGTRLLVL.

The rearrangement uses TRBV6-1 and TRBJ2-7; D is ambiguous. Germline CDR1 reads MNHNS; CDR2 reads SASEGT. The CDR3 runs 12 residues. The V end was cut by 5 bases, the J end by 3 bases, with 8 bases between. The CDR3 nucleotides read TGTGCCAGCAGTATCTCTAGCTACGAGCAGTACTTC. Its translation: CASSISSYEQYF.

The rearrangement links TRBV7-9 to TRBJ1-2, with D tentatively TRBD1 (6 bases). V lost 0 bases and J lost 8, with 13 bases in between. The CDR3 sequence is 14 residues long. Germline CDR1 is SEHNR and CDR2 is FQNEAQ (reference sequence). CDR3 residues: CASSLAQGSRGYTF. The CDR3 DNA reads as TGTGCCAGCAGCTTAGCGCAGGGGTCTCGGGGCTACACCTTC.

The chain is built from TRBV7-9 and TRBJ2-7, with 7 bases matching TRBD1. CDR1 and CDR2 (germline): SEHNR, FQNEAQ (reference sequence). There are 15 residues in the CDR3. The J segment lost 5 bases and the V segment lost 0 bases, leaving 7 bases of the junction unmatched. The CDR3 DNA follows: TGTGCCAGCAGCTTAGCCCGGGACAGTACGGACGAGCAGTACTTC. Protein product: CASSLARDSTDEQYF. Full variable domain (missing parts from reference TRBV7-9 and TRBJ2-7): DTGVSQNPRHKITKRGQNVTFRCDPISEHNRLYWYRQTLGQGPEFLTYFQNEAQLEKSRLLSDRFSAERPKGSFSTLEIQRTEQGDSAMYLCASSLARDSTDEQYFGPGTRLTVT.

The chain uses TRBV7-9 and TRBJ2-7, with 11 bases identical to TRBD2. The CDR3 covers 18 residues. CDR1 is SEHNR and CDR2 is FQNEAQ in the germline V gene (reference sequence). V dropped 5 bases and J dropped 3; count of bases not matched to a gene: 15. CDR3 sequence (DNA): TGTGCCAGCAGCCTCCTCCCGGGCTCCGGGACTAGCGGCTACGAGCAGTACTTC. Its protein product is CASSLLPGSGTSGYEQYF.

For the CDR3, the DNA is TGTGCCACCAGCAGTGAGAGGACAGAATATAGCAATCAGCCCCAGCATTTT. As protein: CATSSERTEYSNQPQHF. The rearrangement joins TRBV15 to TRBJ1-5, with D tentatively TRBD1 (6 bases). The CDR3 length is 17 residues. Germline CDR1 and CDR2: LNHNV and YYDKDF (reference sequence). Between the trimmed V and J ends, which lost 3 bases and 0 bases, there was a span of 15 bases.

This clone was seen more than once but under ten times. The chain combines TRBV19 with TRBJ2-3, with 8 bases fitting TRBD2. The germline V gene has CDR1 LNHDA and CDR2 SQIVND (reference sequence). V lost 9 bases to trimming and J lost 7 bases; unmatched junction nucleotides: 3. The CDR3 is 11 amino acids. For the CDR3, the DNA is TGTGCCAGCGGGGGGGGTTATACGCAGTATTTT. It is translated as CASGGGYTQYF.

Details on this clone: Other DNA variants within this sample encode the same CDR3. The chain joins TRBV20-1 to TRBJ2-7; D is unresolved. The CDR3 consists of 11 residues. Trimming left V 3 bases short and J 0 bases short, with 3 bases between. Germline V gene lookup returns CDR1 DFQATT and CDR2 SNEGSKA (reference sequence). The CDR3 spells CSARYSYEQYF. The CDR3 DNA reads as TGCAGTGCTAGGTACTCCTACGAGCAGTACTTC.

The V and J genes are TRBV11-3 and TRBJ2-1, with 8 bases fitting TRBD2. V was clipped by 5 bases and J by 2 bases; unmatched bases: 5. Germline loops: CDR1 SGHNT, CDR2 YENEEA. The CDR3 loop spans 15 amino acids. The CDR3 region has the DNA TGTGCCAGCAGCCCGAGCGGGGGAGCCTACAATGAGCAGTTCTTC. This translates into CASSPSGGAYNEQFF.

Here the CDR3 reads CASSSGYEAFF. CDR3 sequence (DNA): TGCGCCAGCAGCTCGGGGTATGAAGCTTTCTTT. The V call is TRBV5-1, the J call TRBJ1-1; D gene unclear. The V and J ends lost 3 bases and 7 bases respectively, with 7 bases between them. The germline gives CDR1 SGHRS, CDR2 YFSETQ. The CDR3 has 11 amino acids.

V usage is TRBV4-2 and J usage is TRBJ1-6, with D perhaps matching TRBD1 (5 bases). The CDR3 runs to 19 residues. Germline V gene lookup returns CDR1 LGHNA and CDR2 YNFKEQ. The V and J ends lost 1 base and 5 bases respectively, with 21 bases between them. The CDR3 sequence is CASSQGGGRTIPHNSPLHF. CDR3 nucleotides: TGTGCCAGCAGCCAAGGCGGGGGGAGAACCATTCCACATAATTCACCCCTCCACTTT.

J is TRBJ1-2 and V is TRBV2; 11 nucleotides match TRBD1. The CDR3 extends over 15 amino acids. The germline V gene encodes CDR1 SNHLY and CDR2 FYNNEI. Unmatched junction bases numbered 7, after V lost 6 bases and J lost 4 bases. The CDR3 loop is CASRDRGRSTYGYTF. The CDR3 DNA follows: TGTGCCAGCAGGGACAGGGGGCGAAGCACCTATGGCTACACCTTC. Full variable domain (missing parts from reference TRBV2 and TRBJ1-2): EPEVTQTPSHQVTQMGQEVILRCVPISNHLYFYWYRQILGQKVEFLVSFYNNEISEKSEIFDDQFSVERPDGSNFTLKIRSTKLEDSAMYFCASRDRGRSTYGYTFGSGTRLTVV.

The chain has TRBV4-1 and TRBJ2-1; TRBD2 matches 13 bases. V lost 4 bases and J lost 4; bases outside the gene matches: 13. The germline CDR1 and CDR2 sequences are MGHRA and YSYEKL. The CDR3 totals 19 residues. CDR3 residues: CASSLPGLAGSGCYNEQFF. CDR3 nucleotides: TGCGCCAGCAGCCTACCGGGACTAGCGGGAAGTGGGTGTTACAATGAGCAGTTCTTC.

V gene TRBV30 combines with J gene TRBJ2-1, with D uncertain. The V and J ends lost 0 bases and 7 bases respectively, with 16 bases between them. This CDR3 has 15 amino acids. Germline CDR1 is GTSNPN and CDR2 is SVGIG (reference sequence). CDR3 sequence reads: CAWSVPRSSRNEQFF. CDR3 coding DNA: TGTGCCTGGAGTGTCCCCCGATCATCTAGGAATGAGCAGTTCTTC. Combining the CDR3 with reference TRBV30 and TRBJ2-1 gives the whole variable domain SQTIHQWPATLVQPVGSPLSLECTVEGTSNPNLYWYRQAAGRGLQLLFYSVGIGQISSEVPQNLSASRPQDRQFILSSKKLLLSDSGFYLCAWSVPRSSRNEQFFGPGTRLTVL.

Here the CDR3 DNA reads TGTGCCAGCAGTTTACGGGACAGGGTTTCCTACGAGCAGTACTTC. It encodes CASSLRDRVSYEQYF. V usage is TRBV27 and J usage is TRBJ2-7; TRBD1 matches 9 bases. Germline lookup yields CDR1 MNHEY and CDR2 SMNVEV (reference sequence). V was clipped by 2 bases and J by 1 base; unmatched bases: 3. The CDR3 is 15 residues long.

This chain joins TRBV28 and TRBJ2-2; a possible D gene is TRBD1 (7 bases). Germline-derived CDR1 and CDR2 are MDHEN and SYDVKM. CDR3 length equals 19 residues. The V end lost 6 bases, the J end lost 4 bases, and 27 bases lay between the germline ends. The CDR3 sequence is CASSYKIDQGGAGTGELFF. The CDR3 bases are TGTGCCAGCAGCTATAAAATCGACCAGGGGGGAGCGGGCACCGGGGAGCTGTTTTTT.

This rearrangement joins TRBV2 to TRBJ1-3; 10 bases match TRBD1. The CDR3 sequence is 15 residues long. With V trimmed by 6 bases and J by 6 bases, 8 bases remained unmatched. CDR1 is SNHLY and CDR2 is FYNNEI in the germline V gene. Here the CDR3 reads CASSTEDRGLNTIYF. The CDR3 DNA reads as TGTGCCAGCAGCACCGAAGACAGGGGGCTAAACACCATATATTTT.

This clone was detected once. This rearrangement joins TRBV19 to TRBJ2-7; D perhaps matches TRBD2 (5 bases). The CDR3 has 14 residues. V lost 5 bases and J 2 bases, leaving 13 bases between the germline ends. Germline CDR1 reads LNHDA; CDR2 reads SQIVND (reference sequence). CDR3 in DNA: TGTGCCAGTAGTCCAAAGACTATTCCCTACGAGCAGTACTTC. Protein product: CASSPKTIPYEQYF.